This TCR beta chain was recorded in a study of blood T cell repertoires in COVID-19. Across the study: Sample material is recorded as cDNA or gDNA derived from T cells, B-cell-depleted T cells, or PBMCs.

Germline CDR1 is SNHLY and CDR2 is FYNNEI. After removal of 5 bases from V and 4 bases from J, the junction contained 6 bases not matched to a gene. CDR3 length: 15 amino acids. The assay was immunoSEQ multiplex PCR, and TCRdb's table has in-frame clones only and misses some. The sample has about 130,000 clones, 70% to 80% seen once. Source material: peripheral blood. This receptor was obtained from a woman aged 70-85 years with COVID-19, enrolled during active disease. The chain employs TRBV2 and TRBJ2-7; 12 nucleotides align to TRBD2. For the CDR3, the DNA is TGTGCCAGCAGTCCTTCTAGCGGGGGGGCGTACGAGCAGTACTTC. As protein: CASSPSSGGAYEQYF.